These 20 T cell receptor beta chains share one sample of origin, sequenced in a study of blood T cell repertoires in COVID-19. Profiled with immunoSEQ multiplex PCR; TCRdb holds only in-frame clones, not every one. The sample lists approximately 300,000 clones, 80% to 90% occurring once. The sample consisted of PBMCs or T cells enriched from blood (not recorded which). All receptors come from a woman aged 25 to 39 who had recovered from COVID-19.

Only a few counts were recorded for this clone. The chain is built from TRBV7-3 and TRBJ2-2, with a possible D match to TRBD2 (5 bases). Per germline, CDR1 SGHTA and CDR2 FQGTGA. The CDR3 is 14 amino acids. V was cut by 8 bases and J by 4 bases, with 14 bases left in between. CDR3 sequence reads: CASRPDYLTGELFF. The CDR3 DNA reads TGTGCCAGCCGCCCCGACTACCTCACCGGGGAGCTGTTTTTT.

This chain links TRBV7-8 with TRBJ2-1; 9 bases align to TRBD2. J lost 0 bases, V lost 8 bases, and 11 bases had no gene match. Per germline, CDR1 SGHVS and CDR2 FQNEAQ. The CDR3 runs 17 residues. This chain's CDR3 is CASLQRGAPSSYNEQFF. DNA for the CDR3: TGTGCCAGCCTTCAGCGGGGGGCTCCGAGCTCCTACAATGAGCAGTTCTTC.

This clone occurred a few times. The chain is built from TRBV2 and TRBJ1-5, with TRBD1 as a possible D gene (5 bases). Trimming pared 6 bases from V and 4 bases from J, leaving 16 bases between. The germline V gene has CDR1 SNHLY and CDR2 FYNNEI. This CDR3 contains 15 residues. The DNA of the CDR3 is TGTGCCAGCAGATGGGGCGATAGGGGAAATCAGCCCCAGCATTTT. The encoded protein is CASRWGDRGNQPQHF.

V gene TRBV29-1 combines with J gene TRBJ1-5, with D hard to call. The germline V gene has CDR1 SQVTM and CDR2 ANQGSEA. Deletions cut 6 bases from V and 0 bases from J, with 12 bases between. The CDR3 covers 14 residues. The CDR3: CSVLTGNSNQPQHF. The CDR3 nucleotides read TGCAGCGTGTTGACGGGAAATAGCAATCAGCCCCAGCATTTT.

The chain is built from TRBV6-5 and TRBJ1-1; TRBD1 aligns across 8 bases. CDR3 length: 14 residues. Germline V CDR1 and CDR2: MNHEY, SVGAGI. The V segment lost 6 bases and the J segment 2 bases; nucleotides outside the gene matches: 5. This CDR3 reads CASRLGQGNTEAFF. Written as DNA, the CDR3 is TGTGCCAGCAGATTAGGACAGGGAAACACTGAAGCTTTCTTT.

This clone was picked up one time. V gene TRBV6-5 combines with J gene TRBJ2-3, with D tentatively TRBD1 (5 bases). Trimming took off 8 bases at V and 2 bases at J, with 11 bases between the two ends. The V gene's germline CDR1 is MNHEY and CDR2 SVGAGI. The CDR3 consists of 13 residues. DNA of the CDR3: TGTGCCAGCCAGGGTAGGATCACAGATACGCAGTATTTT. Residues: CASQGRITDTQYF.

The chain is built from TRBV28 and TRBJ2-1; D possibly corresponds to TRBD2 (5 bases). V lost 6 bases and J 0 bases, leaving 21 bases between the germline ends. The CDR3 is made up of 18 amino acids. Germline CDR1 reads MDHEN; CDR2 reads SYDVKM. The CDR3 coding sequence is TGTGCCAGCAGACCCGTCAGACTTAGCGCCAGCTCCTACAATGAGCAGTTCTTC. As protein: CASRPVRLSASSYNEQFF.

V usage is TRBV27 and J usage is TRBJ1-2; no clear D gene. Germline values: CDR1 MNHEY, CDR2 SMNVEV (reference sequence). V lost 8 bases to trimming and J lost 4 bases, with 17 bases between them. The length of the CDR3 is 14 residues. The chain's CDR3 is CASFAGLDSYGYTF. CDR3 nucleotides: TGTGCCAGCTTTGCGGGATTGGATTCCTATGGCTACACCTTC.

The chain couples TRBV18 to TRBJ2-1; no clear D. V was cut by 6 bases and J by 0 bases, with 12 bases left in between. This CDR3 comprises 15 residues. Germline loops: CDR1 KGHSH, CDR2 LQKENI. This CDR3 reads CASSPVISSYNEQFF. CDR3 nucleotides: TGTGCCAGCTCCCCGGTGATTAGCTCCTACAATGAGCAGTTCTTC. Combining the CDR3 with reference TRBV18 and TRBJ2-1 gives the whole variable domain NAGVMQNPRHLVRRRGQEARLRCSPMKGHSHVYWYRQLPEEGLKFMVYLQKENIIDESGMPKERFSAEFPKEGPSILRIQQVVRGDSAAYFCASSPVISSYNEQFFGPGTRLTVL.

The chain links TRBV5-1 to TRBJ1-2; TRBD1 aligns across 9 bases. CDR1 is SGHRS, CDR2 YFSETQ, per germline. The CDR3 is made up of 14 amino acids. V gave up 4 bases and J gave up 5 bases; unmatched junction bases: 6. CDR3 coding DNA: TGCGCCAGCAGCCCGGACAGGGGATTTTATGGCTACACCTTC. Its translation: CASSPDRGFYGYTF.

V gene TRBV5-6 combines with J gene TRBJ2-7, with TRBD1 identical over 7 bases. Germline V gene lookup returns CDR1 SGHDT and CDR2 YYEEEE. V lost 4 bases, J lost 0 bases, and 10 bases stayed unmatched. This CDR3 region has 16 residues. The CDR3 sequence: CASSRLPGQSSYEQYF. CDR3 sequence (DNA): TGTGCCAGCAGCCGACTCCCGGGACAGAGCTCCTACGAGCAGTACTTC.

The genes are TRBV10-3 and TRBJ2-2; 13 bases agree with TRBD2. The germline CDR1 and CDR2 sequences are ENHRY and SYGVKD. This CDR3 comprises 16 residues. V gave up 5 bases and J gave up 5 bases; unmatched junction bases: 5. CDR3 sequence (DNA): TGTGCCATCAGTCCGACTAGCGGGGGGCGGACCGGGGAGCTGTTTTTT. It encodes CAISPTSGGRTGELFF.

The V gene is TRBV2, the J gene TRBJ1-4; no clear D gene. Germline CDR1 is SNHLY and CDR2 is FYNNEI. Trimming took 6 bases from V and 4 from J, leaving 18 bases between them. This CDR3 has 16 amino acids. The CDR3 loop reads CASSPLVGAVNEKLFF. DNA for the CDR3: TGTGCCAGCAGCCCCCTCGTGGGAGCTGTTAATGAAAAACTGTTTTTT.

This clone was seen a handful of times. V and J are TRBV5-1 and TRBJ1-2, with 11 bases aligning to TRBD1. The germline CDR1 and CDR2 sequences are SGHRS and YFSETQ. CDR3 size: 15 residues. The junction had 10 bases not matched to a gene; V was cut back by 5 bases and J by 7 bases. CDR3 sequence (DNA): TGCGCCAGCAGTCCTGGCGGACAGGGGGCAGGTGGCTACACCTTC. This gives the protein CASSPGGQGAGGYTF.

V usage is TRBV6-6 and J usage is TRBJ1-4, with 10 bases fitting TRBD1. From germline, CDR1 is MNHNY and CDR2 SVGAGI (reference sequence). The CDR3 extends over 15 amino acids. V shed 3 bases and J 7 bases; nucleotides not matched to a gene: 5. In DNA form, the CDR3 reads TGTGCCAGCAGTTATGGGGGGACAGGGGCTGAAAAACTGTTTTTT. Translation: CASSYGGTGAEKLFF.

The chain combines TRBV6-5 with TRBJ1-2; no clear D. V lost 0 bases and J 4 bases, leaving 15 bases between the germline ends. The CDR3 contains 16 residues. Germline CDR1 reads MNHEY; CDR2 reads SVGAGI. DNA of the CDR3: TGTGCCAGCAGTTACTCGAGGTTTTCACACCGCTATGGCTACACCTTC. Translation: CASSYSRFSHRYGYTF.

V is TRBV5-6 and J is TRBJ1-2; TRBD1 matches 8 bases. This CDR3 is built from 13 residues. Germline-derived CDR1 and CDR2 are SGHDT and YYEEEE. V was pared by 2 bases and J by 8 bases, with 5 bases of the junction left unmatched. The DNA of the CDR3 is TGTGCCAGCAGCTTAGCCAGGGGGCGAGGCTACACCTTC. Translating it yields CASSLARGRGYTF. The full variable domain, in which reference TRBV5-6 and TRBJ1-2 provide the parts outside the CDR3, is DAGVTQSPTHLIKTRGQQVTLRCSPKSGHDTVSWYQQALGQGPQFIFQYYEEEERQRGNFPDRFSGHQFPNYSSELNVNALLLGDSALYLCASSLARGRGYTFGSGTRLTVV.

The chain couples TRBV28 to TRBJ2-1; tentative D call: TRBD2 (5 bases). Germline values: CDR1 MDHEN, CDR2 SYDVKM. The germline V and J ends were trimmed by 3 bases and 8 bases, with 8 bases remaining between them. This CDR3 contains 12 residues. The DNA of the CDR3 is TGTGCCAGCAGTTTTGGGAGATATGAGCAGTTCTTC. This encodes CASSFGRYEQFF. Drawing the rest from reference TRBV28 and TRBJ2-1, the complete variable domain is DVKVTQSSRYLVKRTGEKVFLECVQDMDHENMFWYRQDPGLGLRLIYFSYDVKMKEKGDIPEGYSVSREKKERFSLILESASTNQTSMYLCASSFGRYEQFFGPGTRLTVL.

V gene TRBV24-1 combines with J gene TRBJ2-5; perhaps TRBD1 as D (5 bases). The CDR3 has 15 residues. Trimming pared 1 base from V and 5 bases from J, leaving 13 bases between. In germline, CDR1 is KGHDR, CDR2 SFDVKD. CDR3 sequence reads: CATSDFQAGWETQYF. The DNA for the CDR3 is TGTGCCACCAGTGATTTTCAGGCAGGGTGGGAGACCCAGTACTTC.

V is TRBV21-1 and J is TRBJ2-7; the table names TRBD2, a call not compared with the DNA. TRBV21-1 is termed a pseudogene. The CDR3 loop spans 17 amino acids. CDR3 residues: CASSKHGGTSAPYEQYF. CDR3 sequence (DNA): TGTGCCAGCAGCAAACACGGCGGGACTTCGGCCCCATACGAGCAGTACTTC.